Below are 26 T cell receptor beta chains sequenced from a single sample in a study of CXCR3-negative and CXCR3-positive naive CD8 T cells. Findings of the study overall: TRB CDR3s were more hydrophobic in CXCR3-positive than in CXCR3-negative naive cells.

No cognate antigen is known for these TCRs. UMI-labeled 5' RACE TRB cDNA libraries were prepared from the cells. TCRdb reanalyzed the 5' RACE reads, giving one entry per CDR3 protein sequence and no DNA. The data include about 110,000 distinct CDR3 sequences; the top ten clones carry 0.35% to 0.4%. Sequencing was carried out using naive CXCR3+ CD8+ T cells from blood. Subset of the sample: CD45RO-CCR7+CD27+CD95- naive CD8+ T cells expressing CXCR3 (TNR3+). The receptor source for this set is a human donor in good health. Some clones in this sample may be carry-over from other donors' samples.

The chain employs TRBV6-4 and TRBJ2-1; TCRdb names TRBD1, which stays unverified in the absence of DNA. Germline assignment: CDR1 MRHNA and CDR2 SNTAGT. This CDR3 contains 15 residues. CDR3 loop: CASSVSGIGYNEQFF.

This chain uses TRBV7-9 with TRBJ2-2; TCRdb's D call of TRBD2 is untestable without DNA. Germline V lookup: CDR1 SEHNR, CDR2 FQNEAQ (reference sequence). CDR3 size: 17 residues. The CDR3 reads CASSSGLAGGPDGELFF.

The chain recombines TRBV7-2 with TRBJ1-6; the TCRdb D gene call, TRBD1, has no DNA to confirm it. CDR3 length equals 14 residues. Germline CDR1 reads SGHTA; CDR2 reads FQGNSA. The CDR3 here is CASSLGGVGSPLHF.

The CDR3 loop reads CASNGGHTQYF. The gene calls are TRBV19 and TRBJ2-3; TCRdb calls TRBD1, which cannot be checked without DNA. The CDR3 is 11 residues long. Germline CDR1 and CDR2: LNHDA and SQIVND (reference sequence).

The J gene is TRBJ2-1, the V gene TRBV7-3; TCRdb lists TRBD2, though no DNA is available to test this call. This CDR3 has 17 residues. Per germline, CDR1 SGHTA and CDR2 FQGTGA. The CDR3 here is CASSTMAGGIPYNEQFF.

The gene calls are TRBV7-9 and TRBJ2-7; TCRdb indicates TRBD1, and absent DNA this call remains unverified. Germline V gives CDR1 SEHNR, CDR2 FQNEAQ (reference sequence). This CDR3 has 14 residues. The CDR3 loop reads CASSLGGTDYEQYF.

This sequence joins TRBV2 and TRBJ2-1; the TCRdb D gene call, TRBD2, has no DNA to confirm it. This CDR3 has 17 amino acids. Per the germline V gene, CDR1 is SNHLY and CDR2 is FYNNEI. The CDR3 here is CASSTRTSGEPYNEQFF.

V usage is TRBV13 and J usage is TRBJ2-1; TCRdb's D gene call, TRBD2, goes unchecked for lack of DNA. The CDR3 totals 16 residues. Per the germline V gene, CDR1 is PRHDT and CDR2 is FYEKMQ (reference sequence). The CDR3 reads CASSLGLAGEYNEQFF.

The chain's CDR3 is CASSLRRTGGGGELFF. The rearrangement uses TRBV28 and TRBJ2-2; TCRdb designates TRBD2, a call that cannot be tested without DNA. The CDR3 contains 16 residues. The germline CDR1 and CDR2 sequences are MDHEN and SYDVKM.

CDR3 region: CASSLTGAGNEQYF. The chain links TRBV6-2 or TRBV6-3 to TRBJ2-7; checking the TCRdb D call of TRBD1 is not possible without DNA. Per the germline V gene, CDR1 is MNHEY and CDR2 is SVGEGT. The CDR3 sequence is 14 residues long.

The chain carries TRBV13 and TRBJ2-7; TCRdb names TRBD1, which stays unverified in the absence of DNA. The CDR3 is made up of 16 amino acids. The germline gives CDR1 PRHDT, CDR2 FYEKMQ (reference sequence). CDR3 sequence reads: CASSQERTGELYEQYF.

CDR3 in amino acids: CSVESPRGSYEQYF. J is TRBJ2-7 and V is TRBV29-1. This CDR3 has 14 residues. CDR1 SQVTM and CDR2 ANQGSEA come from the germline V gene.

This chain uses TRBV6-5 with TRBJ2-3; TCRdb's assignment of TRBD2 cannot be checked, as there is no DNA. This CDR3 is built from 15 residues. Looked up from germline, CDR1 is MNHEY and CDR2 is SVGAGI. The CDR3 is CASSYLAGFTDTQYF.

The CDR3 spells CASSLGLDTEAFF. This rearrangement joins TRBV13 to TRBJ1-1. This CDR3 contains 13 residues. Germline V gives CDR1 PRHDT, CDR2 FYEKMQ (reference sequence).

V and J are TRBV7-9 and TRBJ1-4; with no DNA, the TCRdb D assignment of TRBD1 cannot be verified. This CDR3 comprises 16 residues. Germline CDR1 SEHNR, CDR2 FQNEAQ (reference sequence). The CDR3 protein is CASSEQPEGTNEKLFF.

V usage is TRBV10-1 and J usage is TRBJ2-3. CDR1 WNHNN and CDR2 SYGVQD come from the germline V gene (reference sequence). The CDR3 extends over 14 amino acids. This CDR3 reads CASSQEQLVDTQYF.

This CDR3 is CSARDETSGSRGEQFF. The gene calls are TRBV20-1 and TRBJ2-1; no DNA is available, so the TRBD2 call from TCRdb remains unchecked. Germline V gives CDR1 DFQATT, CDR2 SNEGSKA (reference sequence). The CDR3 runs 16 residues.

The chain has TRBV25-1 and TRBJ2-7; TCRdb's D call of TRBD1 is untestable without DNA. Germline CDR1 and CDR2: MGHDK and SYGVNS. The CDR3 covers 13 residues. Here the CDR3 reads CASRYSGTYEQYF.

The CDR3 here is CASSWSVDHTGELFF. The J gene is TRBJ2-2, the V gene TRBV6-5. This CDR3 has 15 residues. Germline-derived CDR1 and CDR2 are MNHEY and SVGAGI.

The CDR3 reads CATSRLGTSEYNEQFF. The chain carries TRBV15 and TRBJ2-1; the TCRdb call, TRBD2, lacks DNA for checking. The CDR3 length is 16 residues. Germline V CDR1 and CDR2: LNHNV, YYDKDF (reference sequence).

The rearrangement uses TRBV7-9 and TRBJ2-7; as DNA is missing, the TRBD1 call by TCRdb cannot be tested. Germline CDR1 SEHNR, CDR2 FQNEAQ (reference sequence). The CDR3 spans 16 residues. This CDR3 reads CTSSPPPGQGPYEQYF.

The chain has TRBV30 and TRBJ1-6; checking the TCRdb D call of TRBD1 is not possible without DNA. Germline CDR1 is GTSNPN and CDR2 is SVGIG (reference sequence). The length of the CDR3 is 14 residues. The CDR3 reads CAYTAGTGNSPLHF.

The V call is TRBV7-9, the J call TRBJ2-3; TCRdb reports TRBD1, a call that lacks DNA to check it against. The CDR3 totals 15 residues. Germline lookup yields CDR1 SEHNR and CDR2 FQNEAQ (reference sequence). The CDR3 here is CASSRYGGNTDTQYF. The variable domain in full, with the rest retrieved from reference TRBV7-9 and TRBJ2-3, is DTGVSQNPRHKITKRGQNVTFRCDPISEHNRLYWYRQTLGQGPEFLTYFQNEAQLEKSRLLSDRFSAERPKGSFSTLEIQRTEQGDSAMYLCASSRYGGNTDTQYFGPGTRLTVL.

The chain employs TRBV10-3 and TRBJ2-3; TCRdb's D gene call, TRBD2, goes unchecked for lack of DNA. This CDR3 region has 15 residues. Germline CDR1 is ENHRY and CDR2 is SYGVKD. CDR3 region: CAIKMTSGSSDTQYF.

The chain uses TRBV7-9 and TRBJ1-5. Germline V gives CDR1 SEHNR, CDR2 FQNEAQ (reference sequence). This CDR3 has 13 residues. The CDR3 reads CASSLNSNQPQHF.

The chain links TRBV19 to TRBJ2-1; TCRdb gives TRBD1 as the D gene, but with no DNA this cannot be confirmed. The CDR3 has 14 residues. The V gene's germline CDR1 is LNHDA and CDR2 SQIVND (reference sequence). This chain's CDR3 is CASRADRDRHEQFF.